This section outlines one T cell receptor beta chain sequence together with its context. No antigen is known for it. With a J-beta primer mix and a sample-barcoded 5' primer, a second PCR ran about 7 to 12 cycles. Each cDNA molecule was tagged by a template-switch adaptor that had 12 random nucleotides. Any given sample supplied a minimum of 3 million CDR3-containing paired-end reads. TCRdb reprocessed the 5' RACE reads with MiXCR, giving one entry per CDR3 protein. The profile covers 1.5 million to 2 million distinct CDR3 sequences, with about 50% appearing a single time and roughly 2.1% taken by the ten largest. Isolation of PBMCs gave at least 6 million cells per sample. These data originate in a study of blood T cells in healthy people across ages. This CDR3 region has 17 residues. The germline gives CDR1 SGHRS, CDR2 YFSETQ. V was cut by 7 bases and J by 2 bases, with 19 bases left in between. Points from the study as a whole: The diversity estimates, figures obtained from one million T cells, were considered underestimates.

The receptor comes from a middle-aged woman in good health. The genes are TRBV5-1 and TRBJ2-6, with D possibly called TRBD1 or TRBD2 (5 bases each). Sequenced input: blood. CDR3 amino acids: CASFRDAPVAGANVLTF. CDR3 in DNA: TGCGCCAGCTTCCGGGACGCTCCAGTAGCTGGGGCCAACGTCCTGACTTTC.